Listed below are T cell receptor beta chains from one sample, sequenced in a study of T cell responses to AZD1222 COVID-19 vaccine. Profiling relied on immunoSEQ multiplex PCR, and the TCRdb table lists in-frame clones only, not all of them. The sample has approximately 180,000 clones, almost 90% seen once. Sequenced here: peripheral blood, sampled on day 0 of AZD1222 vaccination. The receptors were gathered from an adult in good health. Each CDR3 is given with its conserved first and last residue. Each record gives: D gene, V gene, J gene, clone size, CDR3 protein, CDR3 DNA. The D gene is left open where the match is weak. The size of a clone is reported for some rows only, either as once, few or many, or as a class for expanded clones.

D gene: NA
V gene: TRBV7-9
J gene: TRBJ1-1
clone size: NA
CDR3 protein: CASSDRNMNTEAFF
CDR3 DNA: TGTGCCAGCAGTGACAGGAACATGAACACTGAAGCTTTCTTT

D gene: NA
V gene: TRBV29-1
J gene: TRBJ1-1
clone size: NA
CDR3 protein: CSGLRDPSTEAFF
CDR3 DNA: TGCAGCGGCCTCAGGGATCCCAGCACTGAAGCTTTCTTT

D gene: NA
V gene: TRBV6-5
J gene: TRBJ1-6
clone size: few
CDR3 protein: CASTLDPGNSPLHF
CDR3 DNA: TGTGCCAGCACCTTGGACCCGGGGAATTCACCCCTCCACTTT

D gene: TRBD2
V gene: TRBV4-1
J gene: TRBJ2-5
clone size: NA
CDR3 protein: CASSQVGTSGGETQYF
CDR3 DNA: TGCGCCAGCAGCCAAGTTGGAACTAGCGGGGGGGAGACCCAGTACTTC

D gene: TRBD1
V gene: TRBV7-2
J gene: TRBJ1-1
clone size: once
CDR3 protein: CASSDRVRGNTEAFF
CDR3 DNA: TGTGCCAGCAGCGACAGGGTTCGGGGTAACACTGAAGCTTTCTTT

D gene: TRBD2
V gene: TRBV6-2/TRBV6-3
J gene: TRBJ2-1
clone size: NA
CDR3 protein: CASSRLRLAADHEQFF
CDR3 DNA: TGTGCCAGCAGCCGACTCAGACTAGCGGCCGACCATGAGCAGTTCTTC

D gene: NA
V gene: TRBV6-5
J gene: TRBJ1-5
clone size: NA
CDR3 protein: CASSWSRYDQPQHF
CDR3 DNA: TGTGCCAGCAGCTGGAGCCGTTACGATCAGCCCCAGCATTTT

D gene: TRBD1
V gene: TRBV15
J gene: TRBJ1-3
clone size: NA
CDR3 protein: CATSIPPGQGSGNTIYF
CDR3 DNA: TGTGCCACCAGCATTCCCCCAGGACAGGGCTCTGGAAACACCATATATTTT

D gene: TRBD1
V gene: TRBV19
J gene: TRBJ2-5
clone size: NA
CDR3 protein: CASSTRTGDRETQYF
CDR3 DNA: TGTGCCAGTAGCACGCGGACAGGGGATCGAGAGACCCAGTACTTC

D gene: TRBD1
V gene: TRBV5-4
J gene: TRBJ1-1
clone size: NA
CDR3 protein: CASSWGRDRGRTEAFF
CDR3 DNA: TGTGCCAGCAGCTGGGGGCGGGACAGGGGGCGAACTGAAGCTTTCTTT

D gene: TRBD2
V gene: TRBV18
J gene: TRBJ2-4
clone size: NA
CDR3 protein: CASSPGGVAKNIQYF
CDR3 DNA: TGTGCCAGCTCACCCGGGGGGGTAGCCAAAAACATTCAGTACTTC

D gene: TRBD1
V gene: TRBV4-1
J gene: TRBJ1-2
clone size: NA
CDR3 protein: CASSQQQGADYGYTF
CDR3 DNA: TGCGCCAGCAGCCAACAACAGGGGGCTGACTATGGCTACACCTTC

D gene: NA
V gene: TRBV11-1
J gene: TRBJ1-2
clone size: NA
CDR3 protein: CASSLGQNYGYTF
CDR3 DNA: TGTGCCAGCAGCTTAGGACAGAACTATGGCTACACCTTC

D gene: TRBD1
V gene: TRBV27
J gene: TRBJ2-7
clone size: NA
CDR3 protein: CASSMTGFPTYEQYF
CDR3 DNA: TGTGCCAGCAGTATGACAGGGTTCCCAACCTACGAGCAGTACTTC

D gene: NA
V gene: TRBV7-7
J gene: TRBJ2-1
clone size: NA
CDR3 protein: CASSSRGRNNEQFF
CDR3 DNA: TGTGCCAGCAGCTCCCGGGGACGAAACAATGAGCAGTTCTTC

D gene: NA
V gene: TRBV7-9
J gene: TRBJ2-7
clone size: NA
CDR3 protein: CASSVAGTYEQYF
CDR3 DNA: TGTGCCAGCAGCGTTGCGGGGACCTACGAGCAGTACTTC

D gene: TRBD2
V gene: TRBV4-1
J gene: TRBJ2-1
clone size: NA
CDR3 protein: CASSQVGRGYNEQFF
CDR3 DNA: TGCGCCAGCAGCCAAGTTGGGAGGGGCTACAATGAGCAGTTCTTC

D gene: NA
V gene: TRBV7-8
J gene: TRBJ2-7
clone size: NA
CDR3 protein: CASSLVGGPEQYF
CDR3 DNA: TGTGCCAGCAGCTTAGTAGGTGGCCCCGAGCAGTACTTC

D gene: TRBD1
V gene: TRBV9
J gene: TRBJ2-7
clone size: once
CDR3 protein: CASSVGRGTAYEQYF
CDR3 DNA: TGTGCCAGCAGCGTAGGGCGAGGGACAGCCTACGAGCAGTACTTC

D gene: NA
V gene: TRBV19
J gene: TRBJ2-3
clone size: NA
CDR3 protein: CASRPSDRTDTQYF
CDR3 DNA: TGTGCCAGTAGACCTAGCGACCGCACAGATACGCAGTATTTT

D gene: TRBD2
V gene: TRBV7-8
J gene: TRBJ2-5
clone size: NA
CDR3 protein: CASSSSGAFGETQYF
CDR3 DNA: TGTGCCAGCAGTTCTAGCGGGGCCTTCGGAGAGACCCAGTACTTC

D gene: NA
V gene: TRBV6-1
J gene: TRBJ1-6
clone size: few
CDR3 protein: CASSDPGPENSPLHF
CDR3 DNA: TGTGCCAGCAGTGACCCGGGACCGGAAAATTCACCCCTCCACTTT

D gene: NA
V gene: TRBV7-2
J gene: TRBJ1-2
clone size: once
CDR3 protein: CASTGPLNYGYTF
CDR3 DNA: TGTGCCAGTACGGGACCGCTGAACTATGGCTACACCTTC

D gene: NA
V gene: TRBV2
J gene: TRBJ1-5
clone size: NA
CDR3 protein: CASSESGVQPQHF
CDR3 DNA: TGTGCCAGCAGTGAGTCGGGGGTTCAGCCCCAGCATTTT

D gene: NA
V gene: TRBV12-3/TRBV12-4
J gene: TRBJ1-3
clone size: NA
CDR3 protein: CASRVEGGYTIYF
CDR3 DNA: TGTGCCAGCAGAGTGGAAGGGGGATACACCATATATTTT

D gene: NA
V gene: TRBV7-2
J gene: TRBJ1-1
clone size: NA
CDR3 protein: CASSYPTGWGIDTEAFF
CDR3 DNA: TGTGCCAGCAGCTACCCAACCGGGTGGGGCATTGACACTGAAGCTTTCTTT

D gene: NA
V gene: TRBV6-1
J gene: TRBJ1-6
clone size: NA
CDR3 protein: CASSEPTWGRSPLHF
CDR3 DNA: TGTGCCAGCAGTGAACCCACATGGGGAAGGTCACCCCTCCACTTT

D gene: NA
V gene: TRBV30
J gene: TRBJ1-2
clone size: NA
CDR3 protein: CAWSVRRGTNYGYTF
CDR3 DNA: TGTGCCTGGAGTGTACGTCGGGGAACTAACTATGGCTACACCTTC

D gene: TRBD1
V gene: TRBV6-5
J gene: TRBJ2-5
clone size: NA
CDR3 protein: CASMGLTGGKETQYF
CDR3 DNA: TGTGCCAGCATGGGCTTGACAGGGGGCAAAGAGACCCAGTACTTC

D gene: NA
V gene: TRBV11-2
J gene: TRBJ2-7
clone size: NA
CDR3 protein: CASSLLPHYEQYF
CDR3 DNA: TGTGCCAGCAGCTTATTACCTCATTACGAGCAGTACTTC

D gene: NA
V gene: TRBV9
J gene: TRBJ1-2
clone size: NA
CDR3 protein: CASSVDGRVLGGYTF
CDR3 DNA: TGTGCCAGCAGCGTAGATGGCAGGGTATTAGGGGGCTACACCTTC

D gene: NA
V gene: TRBV19
J gene: TRBJ2-1
clone size: NA
CDR3 protein: CASSIIASSSYNEQFF
CDR3 DNA: TGTGCCAGTAGTATTATTGCTTCGAGCTCCTACAATGAGCAGTTCTTC

D gene: NA
V gene: TRBV10-3
J gene: TRBJ1-6
clone size: NA
CDR3 protein: CAISARDGYNSPLHF
CDR3 DNA: TGTGCCATCAGCGCCCGGGACGGTTATAATTCACCCCTCCACTTT

D gene: NA
V gene: TRBV29-1
J gene: TRBJ2-6
clone size: NA
CDR3 protein: CSVEGGSGANVLTF
CDR3 DNA: TGCAGCGTTGAGGGGGGCTCTGGGGCCAACGTCCTGACTTTC

D gene: NA
V gene: TRBV6-1
J gene: TRBJ1-6
clone size: NA
CDR3 protein: CASSEFRNNSPLHF
CDR3 DNA: TGTGCCAGCAGTGAATTCCGGAATAATTCACCCCTCCACTTT

D gene: NA
V gene: TRBV7-2
J gene: TRBJ2-3
clone size: NA
CDR3 protein: CASSPPPPADTQYF
CDR3 DNA: TGTGCCAGCAGCCCACCCCCACCGGCCGATACGCAGTATTTT

D gene: NA
V gene: TRBV2
J gene: TRBJ2-6
clone size: NA
CDR3 protein: CASTSTGTNVLTF
CDR3 DNA: TGTGCCAGCACGTCTACTGGGACCAACGTCCTGACTTTC

D gene: NA
V gene: TRBV2
J gene: TRBJ1-4
clone size: NA
CDR3 protein: CASLRGEKLFF
CDR3 DNA: TGTGCCAGCCTGAGGGGTGAAAAACTGTTTTTT

D gene: TRBD2
V gene: TRBV19
J gene: TRBJ2-7
clone size: NA
CDR3 protein: CASRDLGRTSGLRGLYEQYF
CDR3 DNA: TGTGCCAGTAGGGACTTGGGCAGGACTAGCGGGCTGAGGGGGCTCTACGAGCAGTACTTC

D gene: NA
V gene: TRBV12-3/TRBV12-4
J gene: TRBJ1-1
clone size: NA
CDR3 protein: CASSLSVGGWAFF
CDR3 DNA: TGTGCCAGCAGTTTGTCTGTTGGGGGGTGGGCTTTCTTT

D gene: NA
V gene: TRBV7-9
J gene: TRBJ1-5
clone size: NA
CDR3 protein: CASSHSTGNNQPQHF
CDR3 DNA: TGTGCCAGCAGCCATTCTACAGGGAACAATCAGCCCCAGCATTTT

D gene: NA
V gene: TRBV19
J gene: TRBJ1-1
clone size: NA
CDR3 protein: CASSISVGRGLTEAFF
CDR3 DNA: TGTGCCAGTAGTATATCTGTGGGCCGAGGGCTCACTGAAGCTTTCTTT

D gene: NA
V gene: TRBV5-1
J gene: TRBJ2-5
clone size: NA
CDR3 protein: CASSLSAAQETQYF
CDR3 DNA: TGCGCCAGCAGCTTGTCGGCCGCTCAAGAGACCCAGTACTTC

D gene: NA
V gene: TRBV18
J gene: TRBJ2-7
clone size: NA
CDR3 protein: CASSQGVGTSVEQYF
CDR3 DNA: TGTGCCAGCTCCCAAGGTGTGGGGACTTCTGTCGAGCAGTACTTC

D gene: NA
V gene: TRBV2
J gene: TRBJ2-5
clone size: NA
CDR3 protein: CASRGVLTRQETQYF
CDR3 DNA: TGTGCCAGCAGGGGGGTTCTGACTCGACAAGAGACCCAGTACTTC

D gene: NA
V gene: TRBV19
J gene: TRBJ1-5
clone size: once
CDR3 protein: CASSHISNQPQHF
CDR3 DNA: TGTGCCAGTAGTCATATTAGCAATCAGCCCCAGCATTTT

D gene: NA
V gene: TRBV27
J gene: TRBJ1-3
clone size: NA
CDR3 protein: CASSPRDKRDTIYF
CDR3 DNA: TGTGCCAGCTCCCCCCGGGACAAACGGGACACCATATATTTT

D gene: NA
V gene: TRBV9
J gene: TRBJ2-1
clone size: NA
CDR3 protein: CASSIRTSYNEQFF
CDR3 DNA: TGTGCCAGCAGCATACGGACCTCCTACAATGAGCAGTTCTTC

D gene: NA
V gene: TRBV27
J gene: TRBJ2-7
clone size: NA
CDR3 protein: CASSLKPHFYEQYF
CDR3 DNA: TGTGCCAGCAGTTTAAAACCACATTTCTACGAGCAGTACTTC

D gene: NA
V gene: TRBV30
J gene: TRBJ1-4
clone size: NA
CDR3 protein: CAWSRQGGEKLFF
CDR3 DNA: TGTGCCTGGAGTAGGCAGGGAGGTGAAAAACTGTTTTTT

D gene: NA
V gene: TRBV5-6
J gene: TRBJ2-7
clone size: NA
CDR3 protein: CASSLSSSTEQYF
CDR3 DNA: TGTGCCAGCAGCTTGAGTTCCTCTACCGAGCAGTACTTC

D gene: NA
V gene: TRBV19
J gene: TRBJ1-4
clone size: once
CDR3 protein: CASSPPGRGLNEKLFF
CDR3 DNA: TGTGCCAGTAGTCCCCCCGGCAGGGGATTAAATGAAAAACTGTTTTTT

D gene: TRBD1
V gene: TRBV2
J gene: TRBJ2-3
clone size: NA
CDR3 protein: CASNLDRGLTDTQYF
CDR3 DNA: TGTGCCAGCAATCTCGACAGGGGCCTCACAGATACGCAGTATTTT

D gene: NA
V gene: TRBV7-3
J gene: TRBJ2-7
clone size: few
CDR3 protein: CASSLLWGNEQYF
CDR3 DNA: TGTGCCAGCAGCTTACTTTGGGGCAACGAGCAGTACTTC

D gene: TRBD1
V gene: TRBV4-2
J gene: TRBJ2-5
clone size: NA
CDR3 protein: CASSQDRQGDEGAQYF
CDR3 DNA: TGTGCCAGCAGCCAAGATCGCCAGGGGGATGAAGGGGCCCAGTACTTC

D gene: TRBD1
V gene: TRBV5-1
J gene: TRBJ2-7
clone size: NA
CDR3 protein: CASSLSTGVYEQYF
CDR3 DNA: TGCGCCAGCAGCTTGTCGACAGGGGTCTACGAGCAGTACTTC

D gene: NA
V gene: TRBV5-4
J gene: TRBJ2-1
clone size: NA
CDR3 protein: CASSFYNEQFF
CDR3 DNA: TGTGCCAGCAGCTTCTACAATGAGCAGTTCTTC

D gene: TRBD1
V gene: TRBV9
J gene: TRBJ1-5
clone size: NA
CDR3 protein: CASSRDSDNQPQHF
CDR3 DNA: TGTGCCAGCAGCCGGGACAGTGACAATCAGCCCCAGCATTTT